These 27 T cell receptor beta chains originate from one sample sequenced in a study of blood T cell repertoires in COVID-19. TCRdb's copy holds only in-frame clones and misses some; the assay was immunoSEQ multiplex PCR. The sample holds approximately 210,000 clones, about four fifths seen once. What was sequenced was peripheral blood. The receptors shown here come from a woman aged 50 to 65 with acute or convalescent COVID-19.

This chain links TRBV7-3 with TRBJ1-1; possible D gene TRBD1, 5 bases. Germline lookup yields CDR1 SGHTA and CDR2 FQGTGA. Between the trimmed V and J ends, which lost 2 bases and 0 bases, there was a span of 16 bases. The CDR3 is 17 residues long. In DNA form, the CDR3 reads TGTGCCAGCAGCTTAGGGGCCCCAAATTGGATGAACACTGAAGCTTTCTTT. Translated, it gives CASSLGAPNWMNTEAFF.

V is TRBV7-2 and J is TRBJ2-7; 12 bases match TRBD2. The CDR3 is made up of 15 amino acids. Germline assignment: CDR1 SGHTA and CDR2 FQGNSA. Trimming took 6 bases from V and 7 from J; bases not matched to a gene: 10. CDR3 sequence reads: CASSPLAGGLQEQYF. The CDR3 coding sequence is TGTGCCAGCAGTCCGCTAGCGGGAGGGCTACAAGAGCAGTACTTC.

About this clone: Other DNA sequences of this sample code for an identical CDR3. Written as DNA, the CDR3 is TGTGCCAGCAGCCCTCCCCGCCTAGCGGGAGTTGAGACCCAGTACTTC. This sequence encodes CASSPPRLAGVETQYF. This chain joins TRBV7-2 and TRBJ2-5, with 10 bases identical to TRBD2. The V gene end was trimmed by 5 bases and the J gene end by 5 bases; junction bases not matched to a gene: 11. Per germline, CDR1 SGHTA and CDR2 FQGNSA. CDR3 length equals 16 residues. Full variable domain (rest looked up from reference TRBV7-2 and TRBJ2-5): GAGVSQSPSNKVTEKGKDVELRCDPISGHTALYWYRQSLGQGLEFLIYFQGNSAPDKSGLPSDRFSAERTGGSVSTLTIQRTQQEDSAVYLCASSPPRLAGVETQYFGPGTRLLVL.

The rearrangement uses TRBV24-1 and TRBJ2-3; the D gene is possibly TRBD1 (5 bases). CDR3 length equals 15 residues. Germline values: CDR1 KGHDR, CDR2 SFDVKD. Trimming removed 3 bases from V and 1 base from J, with 10 bases in between. The CDR3: CATSDPLGGTDTQYF. CDR3 DNA: TGTGCCACCAGTGATCCCCTAGGGGGCACAGATACGCAGTATTTT.

The chain carries TRBV6-1 and TRBJ2-1; D uncertain. Germline V gives CDR1 MNHNS, CDR2 SASEGT. The CDR3 length is 15 residues. V shed 0 bases and J shed 0 bases, with 6 bases lying between them. CDR3: CASSEAASSYNEQFF. The CDR3 nucleotides are TGTGCCAGCAGTGAAGCGGCAAGCTCCTACAATGAGCAGTTCTTC.

The rearrangement links TRBV12-5 to TRBJ2-7; 8 bases agree with TRBD2. The length of the CDR3 is 14 residues. Per the germline V gene, CDR1 is LGHNT and CDR2 is FRNRAP. V shed 2 bases, J shed 3 bases, and the junction held 3 bases outside the gene matches. The CDR3 nucleotides are TGTGCTAGTGGTTTGACTAGCGGCAACTACGAGCAGTACTTC. Amino acid sequence: CASGLTSGNYEQYF.

This clone was seen only a few times. This sequence joins TRBV5-1 and TRBJ2-1; 12 nucleotides line up with TRBD2. The ends lost 3 bases at V and 5 bases at J; junction bases unmatched: 3. Germline assignment: CDR1 SGHRS and CDR2 YFSETQ. The CDR3 is 15 amino acids. The CDR3 sequence is CASSSSGRAHNEQFF. The DNA for the CDR3 is TGCGCCAGCAGCTCTAGCGGGAGGGCCCACAATGAGCAGTTCTTC.

The chain joins TRBV2 to TRBJ2-7, with D maybe TRBD2 (6 bases). The CDR3 runs to 16 residues. From germline, CDR1 is SNHLY and CDR2 FYNNEI. Trimming stripped 2 bases from V and 3 bases from J, with 17 bases between. The CDR3 nucleotides read TGTGCCAGCAGTGAAAAAGGGGCGGGAAACGGCTACGAGCAGTACTTC. This sequence encodes CASSEKGAGNGYEQYF.

About this clone itself: At the DNA level, this CDR3 is encoded by other sequences in the same sample as well. The chain carries TRBV28 and TRBJ1-1, with 9 bases fitting TRBD1. V shed 6 bases and J 4 bases; nucleotides not matched to a gene: 3. The CDR3 sequence is 13 residues long. Germline assignment: CDR1 MDHEN and CDR2 SYDVKM. The CDR3 nucleotides are TGTGCCAGCAGAGGACAGGGGAGCACTGAAGCTTTCTTT. Amino acid sequence: CASRGQGSTEAFF.

The CDR3 reads CASSHSGKARETQYF. CDR3 in DNA: TGCGCCAGCAGTCACTCCGGGAAGGCGAGAGAGACCCAGTACTTC. The V call is TRBV23-1, the J call TRBJ2-5; possible D gene TRBD2, 5 bases. TRBV23-1 is treated as an ORF (open reading frame) with a function not yet certain. V lost 3 bases and J 4 bases, leaving 15 bases between the germline ends. The CDR3 totals 15 residues.

J is TRBJ2-5 and V is TRBV29-1; TRBD1 might be the D (6 bases). This CDR3 is 13 amino acids long. Germline values: CDR1 SQVTM, CDR2 ANQGSEA. Deletions cut 0 bases from V and 7 bases from J, with 12 bases between. The CDR3 DNA reads as TGCAGCGTTGAAGAAGGGGGACCGGGGACCCAGTACTTC. Encoded protein: CSVEEGGPGTQYF.

The chain carries TRBV12-5 and TRBJ2-5; D ambiguous. V lost 4 bases and J lost 11, with 8 bases in between. Per germline, CDR1 LGHNT and CDR2 FRNRAP. This CDR3 has 10 amino acids. The CDR3 protein is CASGSPHQYF. CDR3 nucleotides: TGTGCTAGTGGTTCCCCCCATCAGTACTTC.

The chain couples TRBV5-4 to TRBJ2-7; TRBD2 agrees at 10 bases. This CDR3 contains 16 residues. Germline trimming cut 0 bases from V and 4 bases from J; bases unmatched to any gene: 7. Germline loops: CDR1 SGHNT, CDR2 YYREEE (reference sequence). CDR3 residues: CASSLAVRTSGYEQYF. DNA of the CDR3: TGTGCCAGCAGCTTGGCCGTGAGGACTAGCGGATACGAGCAGTACTTC.

The chain has TRBV9 and TRBJ2-1, with 14 bases lining up with TRBD2. CDR1 is SGDLS and CDR2 is YYNGEE in the germline V gene. After removal of 0 bases from V and 2 bases from J, the junction contained 13 bases not matched to a gene. The CDR3 loop spans 21 amino acids. The CDR3, as DNA: TGTGCCAGCAGCGTAGAGGGGAGACTAGCGGGAGGGAAGCAAACCTACAATGAGCAGTTCTTC. Translating gives CASSVEGRLAGGKQTYNEQFF.

This clone appeared once. This sequence joins TRBV10-3 and TRBJ2-1, with D perhaps matching TRBD1 (6 bases). CDR1 is ENHRY, CDR2 SYGVKD, per germline. V was shortened by 4 bases and J by 8 bases, with 12 bases between the two germline ends. The length of the CDR3 is 13 residues. The CDR3, as DNA: TGTGCCATCAGTGGGACAGCTCCTTATGAGCAGTTCTTC. The encoded protein is CAISGTAPYEQFF.

The V and J genes are TRBV6-4 and TRBJ2-7, with 9 bases fitting TRBD1. Unmatched junction bases numbered 8, after V lost 10 bases and J lost 4 bases. This CDR3 is 13 amino acids long. CDR1 is MRHNA and CDR2 is SNTAGT in the germline V gene. The CDR3 spells CAIPRDRGYEQYF. CDR3 coding DNA: TGTGCCATCCCTCGTGACAGGGGGTACGAGCAGTACTTC.

This clone appeared once. V usage is TRBV6-6 and J usage is TRBJ2-7; perhaps TRBD2 as D (6 bases). Germline CDR1 is MNHNY and CDR2 is SVGAGI (reference sequence). Trimming stripped 6 bases from V and 0 bases from J, with 15 bases between. CDR3 length: 15 residues. The CDR3 here is CASSRTGVDSYEQYF. The DNA of the CDR3 is TGTGCCAGCAGCCGGACGGGGGTCGACTCCTACGAGCAGTACTTC.

This clone was detected only a few times. This chain uses TRBV7-9 with TRBJ1-5; D is undetermined. V lost 1 base to trimming and J lost 6 bases, with 16 bases between them. The CDR3 consists of 16 residues. Germline CDR1 is SEHNR and CDR2 is FQNEAQ (reference sequence). The CDR3 nucleotides read TGTGCCAGCAGCTTAGTGCGGGGTGAAGGGCGTCAGCCCCAGCATTTT. As protein: CASSLVRGEGRQPQHF.

This sequence joins TRBV3-1 (or the pseudogene TRBV3-2) and TRBJ1-1; the D is unclear. The CDR3 consists of 15 residues. Trimming pared 5 bases from V and 3 bases from J, leaving 16 bases between. Germline V gene data show CDR1 as LGHDT and CDR2 as YNNKEL (reference sequence). CDR3 coding DNA: TGTGCCAGCAGCTATACTCGGGGAGGTGACACTGAAGCTTTCTTT. Translating gives CASSYTRGGDTEAFF.

The chain links TRBV27 to TRBJ1-1; 7 positions match TRBD1. V trimming: 3 bases; J trimming: 1 base; junction bases outside the gene matches: 2. This CDR3 is built from 14 residues. CDR1 and CDR2 (germline): MNHEY, SMNVEV (reference sequence). Here the CDR3 reads CASSLGTENTEAFF. Here the CDR3 DNA reads TGTGCCAGCAGTTTGGGGACAGAGAACACTGAAGCTTTCTTT.

The rearrangement links TRBV28 to TRBJ1-2; unclear D gene. CDR1 and CDR2 (germline): MDHEN, SYDVKM. V shed 3 bases and J shed 7 bases, with 15 bases lying between them. The CDR3 extends over 14 amino acids. In DNA form, the CDR3 reads TGTGCCAGCAGTTTTAATGCGGGCGTCGGTGGCTACACCTTC. As protein: CASSFNAGVGGYTF.

The chain joins TRBV20-1 to TRBJ1-4; D uncertain. V lost 3 bases and J lost 1, with 6 bases in between. The CDR3 sequence is 13 residues long. Germline assignment: CDR1 DFQATT and CDR2 SNEGSKA (reference sequence). The CDR3 bases are TGCAGTGCTAGTGCGGGAACTAATGAAAAACTGTTTTTT. As protein: CSASAGTNEKLFF.

This clone was picked up a small number of times. The chain has TRBV6-6 and TRBJ2-1; 15 bases match TRBD2. Germline CDR1 reads MNHNY; CDR2 reads SVGAGI (reference sequence). V shed 5 bases, J shed 8 bases, and the junction held 7 bases outside the gene matches. The CDR3 is 16 residues long. The CDR3 here is CASSGLGLAGGDEQFF. The DNA for the CDR3 is TGTGCCAGCAGTGGACTCGGACTAGCGGGAGGGGATGAGCAGTTCTTC.

V usage is TRBV7-2 and J usage is TRBJ2-7, with TRBD1 matching 7 bases. The germline CDR1 and CDR2 sequences are SGHTA and FQGNSA. V lost 2 bases and J lost 11; bases outside the gene matches: 12. The CDR3 runs to 14 residues. The CDR3 is CASSLRRGPFGKYF. CDR3 sequence (DNA): TGTGCCAGCAGCTTAAGAAGGGGGCCCTTTGGAAAGTACTTC. The entire variable domain, with the rest obtained from reference TRBV7-2 and TRBJ2-7, is as follows: GAGVSQSPSNKVTEKGKDVELRCDPISGHTALYWYRQSLGQGLEFLIYFQGNSAPDKSGLPSDRFSAERTGGSVSTLTIQRTQQEDSAVYLCASSLRRGPFGKYFGPGTRLTVT.

The chain employs TRBV10-3 and TRBJ2-3; 8 bases map to TRBD2. V was pared by 6 bases and J by 0 bases, with 8 bases of the junction left unmatched. Germline CDR1 is ENHRY and CDR2 is SYGVKD. The CDR3 totals 16 residues. The CDR3, as DNA: TGTGCCATCAGGTTACGTAGCGGGACTAGCACAGATACGCAGTATTTT. Amino acids: CAIRLRSGTSTDTQYF.

This sequence joins TRBV11-2 and TRBJ2-5, with D hard to call. Deletions cut 0 bases from V and 3 bases from J, with 8 bases between. CDR3 length: 14 amino acids. The germline CDR1 and CDR2 sequences are SGHAT and FQNNGV. CDR3: CASSLEIAKETQYF. The CDR3 region has the DNA TGTGCCAGCAGCTTAGAGATAGCTAAAGAGACCCAGTACTTC.

The rearrangement links TRBV5-6 to TRBJ1-1, with TRBD1 matching 8 bases. The germline CDR1 and CDR2 sequences are SGHDT and YYEEEE. There are 14 residues in the CDR3. Trimming took 4 bases from V and 1 from J; bases not matched to a gene: 3. The CDR3 nucleotides are TGTGCCAGCAGCCCCGACAGGGGGAACACTGAAGCTTTCTTT. Amino acid sequence: CASSPDRGNTEAFF.